Listed here is a single TCR beta chain. The target of this receptor is not known. No per-base quality is available; no much larger clone lies one base away. Reading from cysteine to phenylalanine, the CDR3 counts 23 amino acids. Left in the record is the CDR3 DNA by itself, 69 bases read in frame from the first base. Relative to germline, V is 3 bases shorter and J is 0 bases shorter, with 34 bases between their ends. CDR1 and CDR2 (SNHLY, FYNNEI) derive from the germline V gene. The data originate from a study of response to subunit inactivated influenza vaccine (dated by TCRdb to 2017 to 2018). With respect to the entire study: The study used deep quantitative T cell receptor repertoire profiling to track responses to a trivalent subunit inactivated influenza vaccine.

On the study overall, not on this receptor specifically: According to the authors, only a limited number of new T cells may be recruited by each seasonal influenza vaccination.

The library was obtained by RT-PCR. The instrument given in TCRdb is Illumina HiSeq 2500. In TCRdb, the public reads were trimmed at Q25 with fastp and aligned with MiXCR, with productive beta chains retained. Entries that share a CDR3 protein sequence are merged under the most common genes and DNA. This sample is represented by more than 550,000 distinct CDR3 sequences; roughly 12% of them were singletons. The biggest ten clones account for roughly 10% of the sample. The receptor chain draws on TRBV2 and TRBJ2-3, with a tentative D call of TRBD1 or TRBD2, each matching 6 bases. Sequences were derived from PBMCs from blood, sampled on the day of vaccination. The clonotype comes from a man aged 50-60 years who received an inactivated influenza vaccine. Donor details come from another sample of the same person, matched by shared clones. The CDR3 region reads CASSDYGIPSGGTRGPSTDTQYF. The DNA sequence is as follows: TGTGCCAGCAGTGATTACGGGATTCCCTCGGGCGGGACTCGGGGGCCTAGCACAGATACGCAGTATTTT.